One TCR beta chain is described in this entry. Antigen: not known. This sample is part of a study of T cell responses to AZD1222 COVID-19 vaccine. Whole-study results and caveats: Reportedly, close to half of spike-specific TCRs are directed against unmutated variant regions. Donors were largely white British and mainly female; clonal diversity was possibly underestimated.

Germline V gives CDR1 LNHDA, CDR2 SQIVND (reference sequence). V dropped 5 bases and J dropped 8; count of bases not matched to a gene: 13. The CDR3 contains 15 residues. Libraries were prepared by immunoSEQ multiplex PCR; TCRdb keeps only in-frame clonotypes and omits some of them. In the table there are about 130,000 clones, around 93% of which are singletons. The specimen was peripheral blood, collected 28 days after the second AZD1222 dose. This sequence was found in an adult who received the AZD1222 COVID-19 vaccine. This chain links TRBV19 with TRBJ1-2; 8 bases map to TRBD1. The CDR3 nucleotides are TGTGCCAGTAGTTTACAGGGGGACCGACCGGGCGGCTACACCTTC. Translated: CASSLQGDRPGGYTF. Combining the CDR3 with reference TRBV19 and TRBJ1-2 gives the whole variable domain DGGITQSPKYLFRKEGQNVTLSCEQNLNHDAMYWYRQDPGQGLRLIYYSQIVNDFQKGDIAEGYSVSREKKESFPLTVTSAQKNPTAFYLCASSLQGDRPGGYTFGSGTRLTVV.